This TCR beta chain was obtained from a study of cytomegalovirus exposure and HLA in healthy donors. The PCR used 60 Vbeta and 13 Jbeta primers. Only in-frame clones appear in the TCRdb table, and some are missing; sequencing was by immunoSEQ multiplex PCR. This table has about 140,000 clones, roughly four fifths appearing once. The CDR3 extends over 16 amino acids. V lost 2 bases, J lost 3 bases, and 7 bases stayed unmatched. Per the germline V gene, CDR1 is SGHKS and CDR2 is YYEKEE (reference sequence). The specimen sequenced was PBMCs. The chain recombines TRBV5-5 with TRBJ2-3; 9 nucleotides agree with TRBD1. The receptor's source is a man in his forties or fifties in good health and CMV-seropositive. The DNA for the CDR3 is TGTGCCAGCAGCTTCCAGCACAGGGGGCGTACAGATACGCAGTATTTT. Amino acid sequence: CASSFQHRGRTDTQYF.